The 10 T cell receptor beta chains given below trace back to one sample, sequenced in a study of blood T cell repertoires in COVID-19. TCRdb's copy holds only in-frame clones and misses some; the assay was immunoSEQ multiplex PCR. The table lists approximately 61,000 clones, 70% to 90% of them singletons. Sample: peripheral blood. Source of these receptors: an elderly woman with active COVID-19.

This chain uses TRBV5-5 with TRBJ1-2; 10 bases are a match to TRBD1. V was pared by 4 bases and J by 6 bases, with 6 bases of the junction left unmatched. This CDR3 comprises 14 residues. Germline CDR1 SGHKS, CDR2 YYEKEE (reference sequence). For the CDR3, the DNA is TGTGCCAGCAGCCCCTATGGACAGGGGGATGGCTACACCTTC. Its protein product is CASSPYGQGDGYTF.

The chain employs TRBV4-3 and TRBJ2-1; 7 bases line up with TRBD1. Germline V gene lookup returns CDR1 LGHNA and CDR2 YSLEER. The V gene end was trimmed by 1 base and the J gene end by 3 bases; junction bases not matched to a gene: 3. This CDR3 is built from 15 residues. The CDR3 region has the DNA TGCGCCAGCAGCCAAGGGACAGGAGACTACAATGAGCAGTTCTTC. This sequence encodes CASSQGTGDYNEQFF.

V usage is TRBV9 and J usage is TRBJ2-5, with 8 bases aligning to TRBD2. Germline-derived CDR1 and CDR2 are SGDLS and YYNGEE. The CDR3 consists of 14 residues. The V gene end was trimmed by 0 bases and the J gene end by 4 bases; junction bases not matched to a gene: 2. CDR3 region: CASSVGSGGETQYF. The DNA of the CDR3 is TGTGCCAGCAGCGTAGGAAGCGGGGGAGAGACCCAGTACTTC.

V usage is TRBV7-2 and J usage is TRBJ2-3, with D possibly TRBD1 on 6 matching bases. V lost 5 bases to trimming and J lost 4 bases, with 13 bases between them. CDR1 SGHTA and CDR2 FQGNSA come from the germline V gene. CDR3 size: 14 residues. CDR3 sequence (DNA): TGTGCCAGCAGCCCGCAGGGGATTGCAGATACGCAGTATTTT. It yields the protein CASSPQGIADTQYF.

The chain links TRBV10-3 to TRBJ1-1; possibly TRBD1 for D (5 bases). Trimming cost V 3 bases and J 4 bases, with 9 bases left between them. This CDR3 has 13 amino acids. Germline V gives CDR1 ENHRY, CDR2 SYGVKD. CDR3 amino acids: CAISDPRATEAFF. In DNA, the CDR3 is TGTGCCATCAGTGACCCCAGGGCCACTGAAGCTTTCTTT.

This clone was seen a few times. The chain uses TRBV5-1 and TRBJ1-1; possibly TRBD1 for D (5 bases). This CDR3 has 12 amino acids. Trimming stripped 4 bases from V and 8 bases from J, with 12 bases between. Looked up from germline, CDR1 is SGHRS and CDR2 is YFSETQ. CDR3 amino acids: CASSIGEREAFF. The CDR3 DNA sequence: TGCGCCAGCAGCATAGGGGAACGCGAAGCTTTCTTT.

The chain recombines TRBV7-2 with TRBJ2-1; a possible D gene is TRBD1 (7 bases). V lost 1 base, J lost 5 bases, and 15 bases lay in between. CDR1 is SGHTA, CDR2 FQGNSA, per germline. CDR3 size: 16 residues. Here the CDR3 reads CASSLEGGGANNEQFF. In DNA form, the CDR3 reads TGTGCCAGCAGCTTAGAAGGGGGCGGGGCAAACAATGAGCAGTTCTTC.

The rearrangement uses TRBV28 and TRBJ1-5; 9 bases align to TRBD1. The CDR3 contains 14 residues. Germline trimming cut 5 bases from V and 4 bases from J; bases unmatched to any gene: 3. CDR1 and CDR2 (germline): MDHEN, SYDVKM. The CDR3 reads CASSPGQGNQPQHF. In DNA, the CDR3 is TGTGCCAGCAGTCCGGGACAGGGAAATCAGCCCCAGCATTTT.

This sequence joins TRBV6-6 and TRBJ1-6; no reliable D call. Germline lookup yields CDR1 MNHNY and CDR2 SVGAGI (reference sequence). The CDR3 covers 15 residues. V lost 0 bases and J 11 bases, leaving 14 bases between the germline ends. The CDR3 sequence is CASSYSVGPWAPLHF. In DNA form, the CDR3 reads TGTGCCAGCAGTTACTCGGTGGGCCCTTGGGCACCCCTCCACTTT.

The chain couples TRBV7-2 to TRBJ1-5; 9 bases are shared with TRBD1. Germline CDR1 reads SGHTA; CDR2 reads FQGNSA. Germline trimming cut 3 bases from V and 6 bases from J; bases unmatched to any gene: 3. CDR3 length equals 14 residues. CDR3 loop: CASSFGTGTQPQHF. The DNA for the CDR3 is TGTGCCAGCAGCTTTGGGACAGGGACTCAGCCCCAGCATTTT. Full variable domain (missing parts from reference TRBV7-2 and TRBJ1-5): GAGVSQSPSNKVTEKGKDVELRCDPISGHTALYWYRQSLGQGLEFLIYFQGNSAPDKSGLPSDRFSAERTGGSVSTLTIQRTQQEDSAVYLCASSFGTGTQPQHFGDGTRLSIL.